Detailed here is one T cell receptor beta chain. This clonotype was counted at least ten times. There is no known antigen for this receptor. No quality values exist for individual bases; no much larger clone is one base distant. The cysteine opens and the phenylalanine closes a CDR3 of 13 amino acids. Just the 39-base CDR3 DNA is kept, in frame starting at base 1. The germline V gene gives CDR1 as SGHTA and CDR2 as FQGNSA. Trimming takes 5 bases off V and 6 bases off J; junction bases not matched to a gene: 4. This sample stems from a study of T-cell memory formation after mild COVID-19 (dated by TCRdb to the early 2020s). Context from the whole study: Most TCR sequence clusters were specific to one of the two donors. In a couple of donors, T-cell clones that expanded and contracted after mild COVID-19 were tracked by sequencing TCRalpha and TCRbeta repertoires over time. Two young, previously healthy adult volunteers, one female and one male, were included in the cohort. The paper's findings and limits, for the study overall: Contracting CD4+ clones were found mainly in CM and EM memory subsets, while CD8+ clones were enriched in EMRA. Only a couple of mild cases were covered in the study, and larger cohorts including severe cases with pre-infection samples were considered necessary. From day 15 to 85, contracting clones showed balanced CD4/CD8 phenotypes, whereas a second wave of clones that expanded from day 15 to 37 leaned towards CD4+. Some responding clones were detected in pre-infection memory, which suggested that pre-existing cross-reactive memory T cells had joined the SARS-CoV-2 response. SARS-CoV-2 specificity was not confirmed for the second-wave clones peaking on day 37.

PBMCs were isolated by Ficoll-Paque density gradient centrifugation. Sequencing relied on an Illumina NovaSeq 6000. Using 5'RACE with constant-segment primers, TCRalpha and TCRbeta cDNA libraries were constructed, with sample barcodes and unique molecular identifiers added in the process. Trizol reagent was used to extract RNA from every sample. Libraries were amplified in two PCR steps, with a second sample barcode and Illumina TruSeq adapters added in the second step. Sequencing of the libraries was done on an Illumina NovaSeq, producing 2 x 150 bp paired-end reads. The original methods were these. With migec v1.2.7, reads were demultiplexed and then collapsed into UMI-guided consensus sequences. With mixcr v2.1.11, UMI consensuses were aligned to TRA and TRB V and J templates and assembled into clonotypes. A clonotype was counted as expanded or contracted only if both edgeR and NoisET called the change significant, with noise models trained on biological replicates. For edgeR calls, the thresholds were a false discovery rate-adjusted p below 0.01 and a log2 fold-change of 1. PCA with hierarchical clustering of max-normalized trajectories of the 1000 most abundant clonotypes was used as exploratory dynamics analysis. The CD4 or CD8 phenotype of responding clones was assigned using the separately sequenced CD4+ and CD8+ repertoires. TCRdb applied fastp at Q25 and MiXCR to the public reads, then kept only in-frame beta chains. Under each unique CDR3 protein, matching rows form one entry showing the most common genes and DNA. The V and J calls were determined by TCRdb, not by the authors. The sample has fewer than 250,000 distinct CDR3 sequences on record, over 9.5% of them singletons. The ten largest clones take up approximately 3% of the sample.

This sequence uses TRBV7-2 and TRBJ2-3; 8 junctional bases match TRBD2. Material: PBMCs or a T cell subset sorted from them (not recorded which). This sequence was found in a man aged 18 to 30 who had mild COVID-19 (a few samples of this study predate the infection). The sample titles of this study are shuffled in the database, so cell type and time point are left out; the donor was told from shared clones. The CDR3 region: CASSPGGADTQYF. The bases read TGTGCCAGCAGCCCGGGGGGGGCTGATACGCAGTATTTT.